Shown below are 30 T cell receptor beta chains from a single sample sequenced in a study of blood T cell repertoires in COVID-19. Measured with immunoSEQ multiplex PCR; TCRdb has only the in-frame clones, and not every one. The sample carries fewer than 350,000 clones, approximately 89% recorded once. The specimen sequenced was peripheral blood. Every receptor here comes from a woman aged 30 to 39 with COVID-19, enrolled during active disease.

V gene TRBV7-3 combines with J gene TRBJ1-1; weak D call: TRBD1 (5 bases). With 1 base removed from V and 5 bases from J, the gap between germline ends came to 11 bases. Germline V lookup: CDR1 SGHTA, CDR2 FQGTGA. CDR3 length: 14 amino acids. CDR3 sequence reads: CASSLRGGWTEAFF. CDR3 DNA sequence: TGTGCCAGCAGCTTAAGGGGGGGTTGGACTGAAGCTTTCTTT. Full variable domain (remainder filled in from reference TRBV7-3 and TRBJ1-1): GAGVSQTPSNKVTEKGKYVELRCDPISGHTALYWYRQSLGQGPEFLIYFQGTGAADDSGLPNDRFFAVRPEGSVSTLKIQRTERGDSAVYLCASSLRGGWTEAFFGQGTRLTVV.

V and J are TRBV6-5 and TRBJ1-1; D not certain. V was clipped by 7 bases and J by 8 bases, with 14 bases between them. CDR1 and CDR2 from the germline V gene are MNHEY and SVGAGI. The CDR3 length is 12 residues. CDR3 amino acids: CASTKEEFEAFF. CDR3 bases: TGTGCCAGCACTAAAGAGGAGTTCGAAGCTTTCTTT.

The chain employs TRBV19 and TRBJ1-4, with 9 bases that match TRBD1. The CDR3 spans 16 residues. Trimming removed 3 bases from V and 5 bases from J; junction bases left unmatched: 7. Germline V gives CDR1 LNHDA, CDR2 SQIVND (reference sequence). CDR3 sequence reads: CASSIFLGTGNEKLFF. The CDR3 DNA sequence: TGTGCCAGTAGTATCTTCCTTGGGACAGGGAATGAAAAACTGTTTTTT.

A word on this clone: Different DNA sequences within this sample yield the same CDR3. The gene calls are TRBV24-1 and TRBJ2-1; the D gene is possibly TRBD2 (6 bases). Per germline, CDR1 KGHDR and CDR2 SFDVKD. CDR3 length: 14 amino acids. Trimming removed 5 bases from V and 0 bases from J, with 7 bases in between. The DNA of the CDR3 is TGTGCCACCAGTGCCGGGGGCTCCTACAATGAGCAGTTCTTC. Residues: CATSAGGSYNEQFF.

The CDR3: CATSRDRHNEQFF. The CDR3 coding sequence is TGTGCCACCAGCAGGGACAGACACAATGAGCAGTTCTTC. This chain links TRBV15 with TRBJ2-1, with D possibly being TRBD1 (6 bases). Trimming removed 3 bases from V and 5 bases from J, with 8 bases in between. The germline V gene has CDR1 LNHNV and CDR2 YYDKDF (reference sequence). CDR3 length: 13 amino acids.

This chain's CDR3 is CASTLQGYRTDTQYF. DNA for the CDR3: TGTGCCAGCACCCTCCAGGGCTACCGCACAGATACGCAGTATTTT. The rearrangement uses TRBV7-2 and TRBJ2-3, with D possibly being TRBD1 (5 bases). The CDR3 contains 15 residues. The V gene lost 7 bases and the J gene lost 1 base, with 15 bases spanning the gap. Germline CDR1 SGHTA, CDR2 FQGNSA.

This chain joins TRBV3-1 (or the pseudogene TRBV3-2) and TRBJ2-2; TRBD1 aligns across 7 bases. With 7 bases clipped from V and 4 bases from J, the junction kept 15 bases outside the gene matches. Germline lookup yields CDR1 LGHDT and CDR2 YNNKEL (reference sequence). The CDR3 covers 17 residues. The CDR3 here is CASTPLGDSIFTGELFF. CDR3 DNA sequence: TGTGCCAGCACGCCGCTCGGGGACAGCATATTCACCGGGGAGCTGTTTTTT.

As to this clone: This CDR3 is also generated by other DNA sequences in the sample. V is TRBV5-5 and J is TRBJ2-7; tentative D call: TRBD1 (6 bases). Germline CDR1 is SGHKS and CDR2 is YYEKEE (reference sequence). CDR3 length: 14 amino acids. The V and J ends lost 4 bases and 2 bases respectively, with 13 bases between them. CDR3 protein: CASSPGQGPYEQYF. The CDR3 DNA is TGTGCCAGCAGCCCGGGACAAGGACCCTACGAGCAGTACTTC.

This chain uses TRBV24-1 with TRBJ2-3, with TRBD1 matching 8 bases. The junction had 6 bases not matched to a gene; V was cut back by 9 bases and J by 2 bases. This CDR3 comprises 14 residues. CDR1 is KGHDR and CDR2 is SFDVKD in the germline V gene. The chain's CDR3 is CATRQGSYTDTQYF. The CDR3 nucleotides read TGTGCCACCCGACAGGGGTCGTACACAGATACGCAGTATTTT.

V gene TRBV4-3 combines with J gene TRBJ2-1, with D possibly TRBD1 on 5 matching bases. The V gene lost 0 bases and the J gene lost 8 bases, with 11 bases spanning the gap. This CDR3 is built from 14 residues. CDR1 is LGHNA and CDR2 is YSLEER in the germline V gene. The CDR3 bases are TGCGCCAGCAGCCAAGATCCCCAGGGTTATGAGCAGTTCTTC. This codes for CASSQDPQGYEQFF.

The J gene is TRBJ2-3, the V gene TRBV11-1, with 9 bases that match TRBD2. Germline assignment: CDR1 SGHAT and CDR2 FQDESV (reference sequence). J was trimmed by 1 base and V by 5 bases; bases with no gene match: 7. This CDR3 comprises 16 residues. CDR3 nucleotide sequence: TGTGCCAGCAGCATACTTAGCGGGGGCCGCACAGATACGCAGTATTTT. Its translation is CASSILSGGRTDTQYF. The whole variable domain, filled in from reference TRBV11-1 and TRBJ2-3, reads EAEVAQSPRYKITEKSQAVAFWCDPISGHATLYWYRQILGQGPELLVQFQDESVVDDSQLPKDRFSAERLKGVDSTLKIQPAELGDSAMYLCASSILSGGRTDTQYFGPGTRLTVL.

The CDR3 reads CASRIEQGVLRDTQYF. DNA of the CDR3: TGTGCCAGCAGGATCGAGCAGGGGGTCTTGAGGGATACGCAGTATTTT. This chain connects TRBV2 to TRBJ2-3; 7 bases match TRBD1. CDR1 is SNHLY, CDR2 FYNNEI, per germline. The CDR3 length is 16 residues. After removal of 6 bases from V and 6 bases from J, the junction contained 15 bases not matched to a gene.

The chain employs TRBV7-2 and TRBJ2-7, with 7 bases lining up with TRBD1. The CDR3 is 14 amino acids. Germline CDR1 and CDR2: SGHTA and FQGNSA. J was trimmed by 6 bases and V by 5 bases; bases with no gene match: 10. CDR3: CASSLGARGPEQYV. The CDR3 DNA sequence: TGTGCCAGCAGCCTAGGGGCTAGGGGGCCCGAGCAGTACGTC.

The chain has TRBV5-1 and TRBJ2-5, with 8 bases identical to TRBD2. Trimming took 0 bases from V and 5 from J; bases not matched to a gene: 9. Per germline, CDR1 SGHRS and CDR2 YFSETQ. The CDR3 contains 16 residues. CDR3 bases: TGCGCCAGCAGCTTGGGAAGCGGGGGCCCGGCGGAGACCCAGTACTTC. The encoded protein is CASSLGSGGPAETQYF.

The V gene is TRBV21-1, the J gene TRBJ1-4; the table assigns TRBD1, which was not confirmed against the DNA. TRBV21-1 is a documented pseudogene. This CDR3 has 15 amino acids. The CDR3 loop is CASSKGKGGRDELFF. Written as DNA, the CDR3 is TGTGCCAGCAGCAAAGGTAAAGGTGGCAGGGATGAACTGTTTTTT.

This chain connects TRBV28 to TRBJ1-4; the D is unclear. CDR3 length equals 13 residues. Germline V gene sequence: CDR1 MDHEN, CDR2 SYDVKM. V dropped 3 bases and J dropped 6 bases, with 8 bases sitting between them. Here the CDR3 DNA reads TGTGCCAGCAGTTTTCGGGGTCATGAAAAACTGTTTTTT. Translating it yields CASSFRGHEKLFF.

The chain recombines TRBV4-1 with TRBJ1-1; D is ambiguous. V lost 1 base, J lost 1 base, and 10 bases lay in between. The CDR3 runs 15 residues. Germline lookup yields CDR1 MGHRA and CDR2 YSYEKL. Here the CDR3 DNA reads TGCGCCAGCAGCCAAGTCGGTCTTTCGAACACTGAAGCTTTCTTT. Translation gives CASSQVGLSNTEAFF.

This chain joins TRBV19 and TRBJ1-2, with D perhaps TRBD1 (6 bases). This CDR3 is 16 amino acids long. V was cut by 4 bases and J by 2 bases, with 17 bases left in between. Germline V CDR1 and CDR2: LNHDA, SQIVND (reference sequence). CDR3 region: CASSSPIGRGNYGYTF. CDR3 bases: TGTGCCAGTAGTAGCCCGATTGGGAGGGGGAACTATGGCTACACCTTC. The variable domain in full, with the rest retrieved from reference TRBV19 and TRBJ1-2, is DGGITQSPKYLFRKEGQNVTLSCEQNLNHDAMYWYRQDPGQGLRLIYYSQIVNDFQKGDIAEGYSVSREKKESFPLTVTSAQKNPTAFYLCASSSPIGRGNYGYTFGSGTRLTVV.

CDR3 in DNA: TGTGCCAGCAGTCTCTTAGCGGCCACCCGAGGGACTGAAGCTTTCTTT. Protein: CASSLLAATRGTEAFF. The chain couples TRBV2 to TRBJ1-1; no clear D. V was trimmed by 5 bases and J by 5 bases, leaving 21 bases between them. Germline CDR1 SNHLY, CDR2 FYNNEI. The CDR3 covers 16 residues.

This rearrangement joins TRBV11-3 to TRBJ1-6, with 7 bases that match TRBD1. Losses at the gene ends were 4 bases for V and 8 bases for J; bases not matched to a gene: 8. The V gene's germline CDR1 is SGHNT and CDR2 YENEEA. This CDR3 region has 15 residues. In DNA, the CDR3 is TGTGCCAGCAGCTCTCGACAGGGACCCTATTCACCCCTCCACTTT. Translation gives CASSSRQGPYSPLHF.

The CDR3 nucleotides read TGTGCCAGCAGCGCCTGGACAGGAGGTACCGGGGAGCTGTTTTTT. Translated, it gives CASSAWTGGTGELFF. The chain links TRBV9 to TRBJ2-2; TRBD1 matches at 7 bases. Losses at the gene ends were 3 bases for V and 5 bases for J; bases not matched to a gene: 7. The CDR3 loop spans 15 amino acids. The V gene's germline CDR1 is SGDLS and CDR2 YYNGEE.

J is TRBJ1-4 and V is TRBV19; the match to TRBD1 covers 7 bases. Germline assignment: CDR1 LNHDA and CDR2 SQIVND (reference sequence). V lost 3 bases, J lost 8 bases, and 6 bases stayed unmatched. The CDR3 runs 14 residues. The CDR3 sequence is CASSINRGQEKLFF. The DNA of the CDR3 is TGTGCCAGTAGTATTAACAGGGGTCAGGAAAAACTGTTTTTT.

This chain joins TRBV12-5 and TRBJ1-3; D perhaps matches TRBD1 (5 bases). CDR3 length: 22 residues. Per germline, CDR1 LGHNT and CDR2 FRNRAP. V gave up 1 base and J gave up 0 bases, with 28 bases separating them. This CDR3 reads CASGLAAFGSGGTYVSGNTIYF. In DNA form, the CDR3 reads TGTGCTAGTGGTTTGGCCGCCTTTGGGTCGGGGGGGACCTACGTCTCTGGAAACACCATATATTTT.

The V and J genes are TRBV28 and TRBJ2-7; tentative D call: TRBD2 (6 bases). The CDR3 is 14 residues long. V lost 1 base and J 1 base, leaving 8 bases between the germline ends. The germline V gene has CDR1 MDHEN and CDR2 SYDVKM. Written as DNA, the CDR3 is TGTGCCAGCAGTTTATCGGCGGGATCCTACGAGCAGTACGTC. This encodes CASSLSAGSYEQYV.

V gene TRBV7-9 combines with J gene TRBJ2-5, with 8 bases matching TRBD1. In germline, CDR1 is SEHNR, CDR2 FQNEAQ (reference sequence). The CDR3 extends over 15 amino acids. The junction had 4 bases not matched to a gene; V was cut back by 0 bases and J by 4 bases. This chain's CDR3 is CASSLASTGGETQYF. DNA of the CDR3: TGTGCCAGCAGCTTAGCGAGTACAGGGGGAGAGACCCAGTACTTC.

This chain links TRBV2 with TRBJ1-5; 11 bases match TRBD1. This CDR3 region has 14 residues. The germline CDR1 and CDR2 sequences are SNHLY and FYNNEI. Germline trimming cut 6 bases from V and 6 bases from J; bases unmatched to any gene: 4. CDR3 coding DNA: TGTGCCAGCAGAGATGGACAGGGGGCTCAGCCCCAGCATTTT. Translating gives CASRDGQGAQPQHF.

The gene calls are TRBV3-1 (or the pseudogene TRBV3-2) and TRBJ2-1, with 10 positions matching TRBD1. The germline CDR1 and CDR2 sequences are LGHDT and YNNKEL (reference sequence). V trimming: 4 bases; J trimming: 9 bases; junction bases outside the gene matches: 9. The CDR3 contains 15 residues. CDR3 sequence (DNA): TGTGCCAGCAGCCCAGGGACAGGGGATCCGAGTGAGCAGTTCTTC. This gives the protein CASSPGTGDPSEQFF.

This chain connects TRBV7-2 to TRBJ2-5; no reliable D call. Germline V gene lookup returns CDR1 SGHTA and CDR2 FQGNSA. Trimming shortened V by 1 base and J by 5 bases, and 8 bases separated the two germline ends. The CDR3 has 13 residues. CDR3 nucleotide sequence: TGTGCCAGCAGCTTAGGTGCACAGGAGACCCAGTACTTC. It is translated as CASSLGAQETQYF.

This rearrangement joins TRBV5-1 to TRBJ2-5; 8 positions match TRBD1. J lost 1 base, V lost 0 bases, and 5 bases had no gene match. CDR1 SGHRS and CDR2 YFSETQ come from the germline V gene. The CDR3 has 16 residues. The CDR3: CASSLGGTGVQETQYF. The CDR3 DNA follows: TGCGCCAGCAGCTTGGGAGGGACAGGAGTCCAAGAGACCCAGTACTTC.

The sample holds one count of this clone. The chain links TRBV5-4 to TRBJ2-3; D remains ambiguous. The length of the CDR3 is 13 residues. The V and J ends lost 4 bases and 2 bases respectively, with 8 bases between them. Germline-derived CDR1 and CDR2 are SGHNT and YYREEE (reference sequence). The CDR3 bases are TGTGCCAGCAGCCAACAGCTCACAGATACGCAGTATTTT. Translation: CASSQQLTDTQYF.